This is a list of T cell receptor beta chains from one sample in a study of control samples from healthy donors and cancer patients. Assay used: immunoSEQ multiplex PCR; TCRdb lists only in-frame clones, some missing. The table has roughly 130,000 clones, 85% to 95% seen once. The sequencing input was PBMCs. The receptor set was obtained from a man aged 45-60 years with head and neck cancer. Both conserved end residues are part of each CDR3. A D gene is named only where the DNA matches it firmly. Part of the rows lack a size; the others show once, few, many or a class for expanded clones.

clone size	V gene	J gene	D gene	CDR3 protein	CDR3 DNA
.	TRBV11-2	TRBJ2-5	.	CASGAVQETQYF	TGTGCCAGCGGGGCGGTCCAAGAGACCCAGTACTTC
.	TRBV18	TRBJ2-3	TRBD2	CASSPLVGLAGTSTDTQYF	TGTGCCAGCTCACCACTGGTGGGCCTAGCGGGCACTTCCACAGATACGCAGTATTTT
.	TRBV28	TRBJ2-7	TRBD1	CASSWGQGAYEQYF	TGTGCCAGCAGCTGGGGACAGGGGGCCTACGAGCAGTACTTC
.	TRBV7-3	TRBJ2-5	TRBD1	CASSAMGQKETQYF	TGTGCCAGCAGCGCGATGGGACAGAAAGAGACCCAGTACTTC
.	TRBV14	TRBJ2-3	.	CASSQDLGVITDTQYF	TGTGCCAGCAGCCAAGATCTAGGGGTAATCACAGATACGCAGTATTTT
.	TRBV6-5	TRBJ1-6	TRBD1	CASSYLDRNSPLHF	TGTGCCAGCAGTTACTTGGACAGGAATTCACCCCTCCACTTT
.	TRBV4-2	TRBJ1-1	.	CASSQGVPRGDTKAFF	TGTGCCAGCAGCCAAGGAGTACCGCGGGGGGACACAAAAGCTTTCTTT
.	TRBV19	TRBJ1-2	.	CASSNHGNYGYTF	TGTGCCAGTAGTAATCACGGGAACTATGGCTACACCTTC
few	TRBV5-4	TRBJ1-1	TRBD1	CASSSGTGGSRTEAFF	TGTGCCAGCAGTTCCGGGACAGGGGGGTCGAGGACTGAAGCTTTCTTT
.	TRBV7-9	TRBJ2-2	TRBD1	CASSGGQGSTGELFF	TGTGCCAGCAGCGGGGGACAGGGGTCGACCGGGGAGCTGTTTTTT
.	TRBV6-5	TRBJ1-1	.	CASSYSGIEAFF	TGTGCCAGCAGTTACAGTGGGATAGAAGCTTTCTTT
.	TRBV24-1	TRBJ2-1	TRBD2	CATSDPSGGVMDEQFF	TGTGCCACCAGTGATCCCAGCGGGGGGGTAATGGATGAGCAGTTCTTC
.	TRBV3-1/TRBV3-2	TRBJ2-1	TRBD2	CASSHGTSLGDNEQFF	TGTGCCAGCAGCCACGGGACTAGTCTTGGGGACAATGAGCAGTTCTTC
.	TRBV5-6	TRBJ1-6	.	CASSLGPSSYNSPLHF	TGTGCCAGCAGCTTGGGACCTAGCTCCTATAATTCACCCCTCCACTTT
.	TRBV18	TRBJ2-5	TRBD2	CASSPGLQETQYF	TGTGCCAGCTCACCGGGACTACAAGAGACCCAGTACTTC
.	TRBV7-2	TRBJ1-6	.	CASRMGGRLFGSNSPLHF	TGTGCCAGCAGGATGGGGGGGCGGTTATTCGGGAGTAATTCACCCCTCCACTTT
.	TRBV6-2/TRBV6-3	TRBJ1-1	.	CASSYPGPNTEAFF	TGTGCCAGCAGTTACCCGGGACCGAACACTGAAGCTTTCTTT
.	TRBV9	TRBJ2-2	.	CASSVGGKNTGELFF	TGTGCCAGCAGCGTAGGTGGTAAAAACACCGGGGAGCTGTTTTTT
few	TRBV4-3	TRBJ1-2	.	CASSPRRSWVKRDFYGYTF	TGCGCCAGCAGCCCCCGAAGAAGTTGGGTCAAGCGTGATTTCTATGGCTACACCTTC
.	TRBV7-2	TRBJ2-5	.	CASSTHRGAGRETQYF	TGTGCCAGCAGCACCCACCGGGGGGCGGGGAGAGAGACCCAGTACTTC
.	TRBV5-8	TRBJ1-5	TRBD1	CASSSPRQGLNQPQHF	TGTGCCAGCAGCTCCCCCCGACAGGGGCTAAATCAGCCCCAGCATTTT
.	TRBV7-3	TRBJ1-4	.	CASSSRSPDEKLFF	TGTGCCAGCAGCTCTCGATCCCCGGATGAAAAACTGTTTTTT
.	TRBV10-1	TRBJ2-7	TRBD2	CASSLLAGGGYEQYF	TGCGCCAGCAGCCTCCTAGCGGGGGGTGGGTACGAGCAGTACTTC
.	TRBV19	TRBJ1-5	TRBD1	CASRETGTGNQPQHF	TGTGCCAGTAGAGAAACCGGGACAGGGAATCAGCCCCAGCATTTT
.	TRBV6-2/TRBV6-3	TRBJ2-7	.	CASSYSRHFRGTYEQYF	TGTGCCAGCAGTTACTCGAGACACTTTAGGGGGACCTACGAGCAGTACTTC
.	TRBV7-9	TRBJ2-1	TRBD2	CASSLPGLAWGRSYNEQFF	TGTGCCAGCAGCTTGCCGGGACTAGCGTGGGGCAGGTCCTACAATGAGCAGTTCTTC